The present T cell receptor beta chain was sequenced within a study of beta chain features in type 1 diabetes. What was sequenced were expressed TCRB transcripts, since all of the isolated RNA had been reverse transcribed. The repertoire was sequenced with immunoSEQ multiplex PCR; TCRdb's copy has only in-frame clones and lacks some. This sample has under 950,000 clones, with around a sixth found just once. Unmatched junction bases numbered 4, after V lost 5 bases and J lost 3 bases. CDR3 length: 14 residues. Looked up from germline, CDR1 is SGHTA and CDR2 is FQGTGA. Only a few counts were recorded for this clone.

The V and J genes are TRBV7-3 and TRBJ2-1; TRBD2 aligns across 7 bases. The sequencing input was naive CD4+ T cells from blood. The TCR originated in a young woman in good health. CDR3 DNA: TGTGCCAGCAGCAAGACTAGCAGCTACAATGAGCAGTTCTTC. As protein: CASSKTSSYNEQFF.